Below are 20 T cell receptor beta chains sequenced from a single sample in a study of vaccination and CD4 T cells after COVID-19. Treatment meaning: roughly ten-day PBMC culture with coronavirus spike peptide pools or control peptides (ViraFEST assay). Harvesting of the unexposed donor's CD4+ T cells predated the COVID-19 pandemic (2011-2018). Their specific antigens are unknown. Sequencing of the DNA from cultured CD4+ T cells was carried out with the Oncomine TCR Beta short-read assay. TCRdb independently ran MiXCR on the PCR reads; one entry per CDR3 protein. Counted here are approximately 6,900 distinct CDR3 sequences, less than 30% occurring once; the ten biggest clones make up less than 40%. Sample: CD4+ T cells from blood, cultured in vitro. The receptors stem from a human donor in good health.

In its sample, this clonotype is medium-sized. The V call is TRBV10-3, the J call TRBJ1-6, with 12 bases aligning to TRBD1. CDR1 and CDR2 (germline): ENHRY, SYGVKD. This CDR3 has 14 residues. Losses at the gene ends were 6 bases for V and 8 bases for J; bases not matched to a gene: 2. Here the CDR3 reads CAISGTGGDSPLHF. The CDR3 DNA is TGTGCCATCAGCGGGACAGGGGGCGATTCACCCCTCCACTTT.

The V and J genes are TRBV6-1 and TRBJ1-2; no definite D call. The CDR3 has 15 residues. The V gene's germline CDR1 is MNHNS and CDR2 SASEGT. The V gene lost 5 bases and the J gene lost 0 bases, with 13 bases spanning the gap. The CDR3 reads CASSLAGPTNYGYTF. CDR3 coding DNA: TGTGCCAGCAGTCTAGCCGGGCCGACTAACTATGGCTACACCTTC.

The genes are TRBV5-1 and TRBJ1-5; D is ambiguous. This CDR3 is 13 amino acids long. Trimming took 0 bases from V and 0 from J, leaving 1 base between them. Per the germline V gene, CDR1 is SGHRS and CDR2 is YFSETQ. The CDR3, as DNA: TGCGCCAGCAGCTTGGGTAGCAATCAGCCCCAGCATTTT. Protein: CASSLGSNQPQHF.

J is TRBJ2-5 and V is TRBV6-1; 8 bases fit TRBD2. Germline V gene data show CDR1 as MNHNS and CDR2 as SASEGT. The CDR3 loop spans 14 amino acids. Trimming cost V 6 bases and J 7 bases; bases outside gene matches: 10. The CDR3 is CASSSTGTRGTQYF. For the CDR3, the DNA is TGTGCCAGCAGCTCTACCGGGACTAGAGGGACCCAGTACTTC.

This chain connects TRBV6-1 to TRBJ2-3; tentative D call: TRBD2 (6 bases). This CDR3 has 15 residues. Trimming cost V 1 base and J 4 bases, with 12 bases left between them. Germline assignment: CDR1 MNHNS and CDR2 SASEGT. The CDR3 coding sequence is TGTGCCAGCAGTGAAGTAGGGGCGGGGTCAGATACGCAGTATTTT. Protein: CASSEVGAGSDTQYF.

This chain connects TRBV5-1 to TRBJ1-1; D might be TRBD1 (6 bases). Trimming removed 0 bases from V and 7 bases from J, with 13 bases in between. The CDR3 is 14 residues long. The germline V gene encodes CDR1 SGHRS and CDR2 YFSETQ. This chain's CDR3 is CASSLAGEDLEAFF. DNA of the CDR3: TGCGCCAGCAGCTTGGCAGGGGAGGATCTTGAAGCTTTCTTT. The whole variable domain, filled in from reference TRBV5-1 and TRBJ1-1, reads KAGVTQTPRYLIKTRGQQVTLSCSPISGHRSVSWYQQTPGQGLQFLFEYFSETQRNKGNFPGRFSGRQFSNSRSEMNVSTLELGDSALYLCASSLAGEDLEAFFGQGTRLTVV.

About this clonotype: This sequence may be a read error, since a much larger clone differs from it by one base. Here the CDR3 DNA reads TGCAGTGCCACGACAGGCCCTAACTGTGGCTACACCTTC. It codes for CSATTGPNCGYTF. The chain has TRBV20-1 and TRBJ1-2, with D possibly matching TRBD1 (6 bases). This CDR3 is built from 13 residues. From germline, CDR1 is DFQATT and CDR2 SNEGSKA (reference sequence).

Sample share makes this clonotype medium-sized. The CDR3 region is CASSAAGGSYNEQFF. As DNA, the CDR3 is TGTGCCAGCAGTGCAGCGGGGGGATCCTACAATGAGCAGTTCTTC. This chain links TRBV6-1 with TRBJ2-1; 9 nucleotides align to TRBD2. J lost 1 base, V lost 4 bases, and 2 bases had no gene match. The V gene's germline CDR1 is MNHNS and CDR2 SASEGT. CDR3 size: 15 residues.

J is TRBJ1-2 and V is TRBV6-2 or TRBV6-3; no clear D gene. The germline V gene encodes CDR1 MNHEY and CDR2 SVGEGT. This CDR3 has 15 amino acids. Trimming left V 2 bases short and J 2 bases short, with 12 bases between. As DNA, the CDR3 is TGTGCCAGCAGTTACCGACCAAGAAAGAACTATGGCTACACCTTC. Amino acid sequence: CASSYRPRKNYGYTF.

CDR3 sequence (DNA): TGCAGTGCTAATCGGGGGAAGGAAGCCAAAAACATTCAGTACTTC. Encoded protein: CSANRGKEAKNIQYF. V gene TRBV20-1 combines with J gene TRBJ2-4; a weak D match, TRBD2 (6 bases). Looked up from germline, CDR1 is DFQATT and CDR2 is SNEGSKA (reference sequence). V lost 4 bases, J lost 0 bases, and 13 bases lay in between. This CDR3 is 15 amino acids long.

The chain joins TRBV19 to TRBJ2-7; 13 nucleotides line up with TRBD2. The CDR3 covers 14 residues. The V gene end was trimmed by 4 bases and the J gene end by 5 bases; junction bases not matched to a gene: 2. Germline V gene data show CDR1 as LNHDA and CDR2 as SQIVND (reference sequence). As DNA, the CDR3 is TGTGCCAGTAGTACGGGACTAGCGGGGAACGAGCAGTACTTC. Translating it yields CASSTGLAGNEQYF. Based on the CDR3 plus reference TRBV19 and TRBJ2-7, the full variable domain is DGGITQSPKYLFRKEGQNVTLSCEQNLNHDAMYWYRQDPGQGLRLIYYSQIVNDFQKGDIAEGYSVSREKKESFPLTVTSAQKNPTAFYLCASSTGLAGNEQYFGPGTRLTVT.

By share, this clonotype counts as medium-sized (0.01 to 0.1%). The chain combines TRBV19 with TRBJ1-2, with D possibly matching TRBD1 (6 bases). V lost 5 bases, J lost 7 bases, and 11 bases lay in between. The V gene's germline CDR1 is LNHDA and CDR2 SQIVND (reference sequence). CDR3 length: 12 residues. The DNA for the CDR3 is TGTGCCAGTAGTGGGACATACGTTGGCTACACCTTC. As protein: CASSGTYVGYTF.

This clonotype was counted between two and nine times. V usage is TRBV6-1 and J usage is TRBJ1-5; the D is unclear. CDR1 MNHNS and CDR2 SASEGT come from the germline V gene. V shed 7 bases and J shed 4 bases, with 11 bases lying between them. This CDR3 has 13 amino acids. CDR3 protein: CASKSDANQPQHF. Here the CDR3 DNA reads TGTGCCAGCAAGTCAGACGCTAATCAGCCCCAGCATTTT.

V gene TRBV5-1 combines with J gene TRBJ1-1; D is perhaps TRBD1 (6 bases). V lost 3 bases and J lost 12, with 21 bases in between. CDR3 size: 14 residues. Germline loops: CDR1 SGHRS, CDR2 YFSETQ. This CDR3 reads CASSSLGGTINPFF. The CDR3 nucleotides are TGCGCCAGCAGCTCCCTGGGTGGGACAATCAATCCTTTCTTT. Supplemented by reference TRBV5-1 and TRBJ1-1, the full variable domain reads KAGVTQTPRYLIKTRGQQVTLSCSPISGHRSVSWYQQTPGQGLQFLFEYFSETQRNKGNFPGRFSGRQFSNSRSEMNVSTLELGDSALYLCASSSLGGTINPFFGQGTRLTVV.

The chain links TRBV7-3 to TRBJ2-3, with D possibly being TRBD1 (5 bases). Trimming removed 0 bases at V and 2 bases at J, with 9 bases between. This CDR3 contains 15 residues. CDR1 and CDR2 (germline): SGHTA, FQGTGA. CDR3 coding DNA: TGTGCCAGCAGCTTAACGAAGGGGCCCACAGATACGCAGTATTTT. Protein product: CASSLTKGPTDTQYF.

The chain employs TRBV12-3 or TRBV12-4 and TRBJ2-1, with 8 bases aligning to TRBD2. This CDR3 has 15 amino acids. The junction had 12 bases not matched to a gene; V was cut back by 8 bases and J by 6 bases. CDR3 coding DNA: TGTGCCAGCGGCCCGGGAGGGGTGCGGGGCAATGAGCAGTTCTTC. It yields the protein CASGPGGVRGNEQFF.

The genes are TRBV12-3 or TRBV12-4 and TRBJ2-5, with D possibly matching TRBD2 (7 bases). The V end lost 9 bases, the J end lost 2 bases, and 19 bases lay between the germline ends. The CDR3 spans 15 residues. The CDR3 loop reads CASNESGGPQETQYF. CDR3 sequence (DNA): TGTGCCAGTAATGAGTCGGGGGGCCCTCAAGAGACCCAGTACTTC.

The chain is built from TRBV18 and TRBJ2-7; no clear D gene. Germline CDR1 reads KGHSH; CDR2 reads LQKENI. The V and J ends lost 3 bases and 5 bases respectively, with 8 bases between them. The CDR3 consists of 12 residues. The CDR3 region has the DNA TGTGCCAGCTCACCGGCGGTGGACGAGCAGTACTTC. It translates to CASSPAVDEQYF.

This rearrangement joins TRBV12-3 or TRBV12-4 to TRBJ2-5; possibly TRBD2 for D (5 bases). Trimming cost V 3 bases and J 1 base, with 9 bases left between them. The CDR3 loop spans 14 amino acids. As DNA, the CDR3 is TGTGCCAGCAGTTTCCCGGGGTTCCAAGAGACCCAGTACTTC. It encodes CASSFPGFQETQYF.

In this sample, this clonotype turned up a few times. This rearrangement joins TRBV20-1 to TRBJ1-6; the D gene is possibly TRBD1 (5 bases). V lost 0 bases, J lost 7 bases, and 13 bases lay in between. The CDR3 length is 15 residues. Germline-derived CDR1 and CDR2 are DFQATT and SNEGSKA (reference sequence). The CDR3 sequence is CSARDLARDNSPLHF. For the CDR3, the DNA is TGCAGTGCTAGAGATCTGGCTAGGGACAATTCACCCCTCCACTTT.